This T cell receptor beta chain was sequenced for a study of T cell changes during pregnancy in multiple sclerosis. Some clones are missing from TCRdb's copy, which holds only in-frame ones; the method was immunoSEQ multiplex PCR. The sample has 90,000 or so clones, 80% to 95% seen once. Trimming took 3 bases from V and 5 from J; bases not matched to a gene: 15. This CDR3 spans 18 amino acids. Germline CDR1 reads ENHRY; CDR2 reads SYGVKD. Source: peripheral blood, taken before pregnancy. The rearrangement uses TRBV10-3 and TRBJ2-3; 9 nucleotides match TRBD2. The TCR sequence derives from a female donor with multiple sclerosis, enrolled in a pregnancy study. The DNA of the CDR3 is TGTGCCATCAGTGAAGGCTTCGGGGGAGCGGGAGGACTAGATACGCAGTATTTT. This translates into CAISEGFGGAGGLDTQYF.